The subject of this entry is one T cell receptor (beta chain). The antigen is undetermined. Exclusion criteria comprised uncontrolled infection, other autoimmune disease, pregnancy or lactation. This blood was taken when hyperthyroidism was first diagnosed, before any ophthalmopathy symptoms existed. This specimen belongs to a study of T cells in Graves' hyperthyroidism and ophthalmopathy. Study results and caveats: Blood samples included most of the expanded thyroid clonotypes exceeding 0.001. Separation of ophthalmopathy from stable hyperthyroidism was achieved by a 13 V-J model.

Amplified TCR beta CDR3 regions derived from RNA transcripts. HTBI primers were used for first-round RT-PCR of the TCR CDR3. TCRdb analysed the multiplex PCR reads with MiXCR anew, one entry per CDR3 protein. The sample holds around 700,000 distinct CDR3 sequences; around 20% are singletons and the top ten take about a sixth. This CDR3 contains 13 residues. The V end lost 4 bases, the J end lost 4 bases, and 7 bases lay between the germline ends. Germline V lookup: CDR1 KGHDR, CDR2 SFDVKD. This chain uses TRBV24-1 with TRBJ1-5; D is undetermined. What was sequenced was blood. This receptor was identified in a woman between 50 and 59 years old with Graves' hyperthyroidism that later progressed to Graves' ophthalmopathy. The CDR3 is CATSEYHNQPQHF. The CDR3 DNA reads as TGTGCCACCAGTGAATACCATAATCAGCCCCAGCATTTT.